The 20 T cell receptor beta chains in this list originate from one sample, sequenced in a study of cytomegalovirus exposure and HLA in healthy donors. The study ran its PCR with 60 Vbeta and 13 Jbeta primers. Using immunoSEQ multiplex PCR, the repertoire was profiled, and TCRdb retains in-frame clones only, with some absent. This sample's table has about 170,000 clones. The sequencing input was PBMCs. These receptors were collected from a woman between 18 and 29 years old in good health and CMV-seropositive.

The gene calls are TRBV19 and TRBJ2-1, with 7 bases aligning to TRBD1. With V trimmed by 4 bases and J by 2 bases, 5 bases remained unmatched. Germline lookup yields CDR1 LNHDA and CDR2 SQIVND (reference sequence). The CDR3 has 15 amino acids. CDR3 sequence reads: CASSTDRAAYNEQFF. The CDR3 coding sequence is TGTGCCAGTAGTACCGACAGGGCCGCCTACAATGAGCAGTTCTTC. Drawing the rest from reference TRBV19 and TRBJ2-1, the complete variable domain is DGGITQSPKYLFRKEGQNVTLSCEQNLNHDAMYWYRQDPGQGLRLIYYSQIVNDFQKGDIAEGYSVSREKKESFPLTVTSAQKNPTAFYLCASSTDRAAYNEQFFGPGTRLTVL.

The chain carries TRBV30 and TRBJ2-1; 9 nucleotides align to TRBD2. Germline V gives CDR1 GTSNPN, CDR2 SVGIG (reference sequence). V was pared by 5 bases and J by 6 bases, with 5 bases of the junction left unmatched. CDR3 length: 13 residues. CDR3 coding DNA: TGTGCCTGGTGGCGGGAGGGCCGCAATGAGCAGTTCTTC. Amino acid sequence: CAWWREGRNEQFF.

V is TRBV11-2 and J is TRBJ1-2; D is perhaps TRBD1 (6 bases). The CDR3 consists of 12 residues. V shed 5 bases and J shed 6 bases, with 10 bases lying between them. In germline, CDR1 is SGHAT, CDR2 FQNNGV. CDR3 DNA sequence: TGTGCCAGCAGCCCCTCAGGGGATGGCTACACCTTC. As protein: CASSPSGDGYTF.

The V call is TRBV4-3, the J call TRBJ2-3; D call uncertain. V gave up 2 bases and J gave up 2 bases, with 14 bases separating them. The CDR3 runs to 16 residues. CDR1 is LGHNA, CDR2 YSLEER, per germline. The CDR3 spells CASSQRGRSTTDTQYF. CDR3 nucleotide sequence: TGCGCCAGCAGCCAAAGAGGTAGGAGCACCACAGATACGCAGTATTTT.

The chain combines TRBV14 with TRBJ1-1; no reliable D call. The CDR3 extends over 14 amino acids. Trimming took 8 bases from V and 3 from J, leaving 16 bases between them. The germline V gene has CDR1 SGHDN and CDR2 FVKESK. Written as DNA, the CDR3 is TGTGCCAGCTCTGATTCGGCGAGGGACACTGAAGCTTTCTTT. This gives the protein CASSDSARDTEAFF.

The genes are TRBV6-1 and TRBJ2-3; 8 bases agree with TRBD2. Germline trimming cut 9 bases from V and 4 bases from J; bases unmatched to any gene: 9. The CDR3 spans 14 residues. Germline V CDR1 and CDR2: MNHNS, SASEGT. CDR3 amino acids: CASDGGGTADTQYF. In nucleotides, the CDR3 is TGTGCCAGTGACGGGGGGGGCACGGCAGATACGCAGTATTTT.

V gene TRBV18 combines with J gene TRBJ2-5; TRBD1 agrees at 7 bases. This CDR3 is built from 17 residues. Losses at the gene ends were 0 bases for V and 4 bases for J; bases not matched to a gene: 11. Germline assignment: CDR1 KGHSH and CDR2 LQKENI. This CDR3 is CASSPPGSRGRRETQYF. Here the CDR3 DNA reads TGTGCCAGCTCACCACCGGGCAGTAGGGGGCGGAGAGAGACCCAGTACTTC.

This chain's CDR3 is CASSPDTDQPQHF. In DNA, the CDR3 is TGTGCCAGCAGTCCCGACACTGATCAGCCCCAGCATTTT. The V call is TRBV28, the J call TRBJ1-5; D remains ambiguous. Trimming stripped 5 bases from V and 5 bases from J, with 10 bases between. Germline V gene data show CDR1 as MDHEN and CDR2 as SYDVKM. This CDR3 comprises 13 residues.

The J gene is TRBJ2-5, the V gene TRBV5-1; 9 nucleotides match TRBD1. Germline lookup yields CDR1 SGHRS and CDR2 YFSETQ. V gave up 4 bases and J gave up 7 bases; unmatched junction bases: 8. This CDR3 is built from 14 residues. CDR3 in amino acids: CASSTDRGEGTQYF. For the CDR3, the DNA is TGCGCCAGCAGCACGGACAGGGGAGAGGGGACCCAGTACTTC.

V and J are TRBV10-3 and TRBJ1-4, with 8 bases matching TRBD1. The CDR3 sequence is 14 residues long. Looked up from germline, CDR1 is ENHRY and CDR2 is SYGVKD. With 3 bases clipped from V and 8 bases from J, the junction kept 5 bases outside the gene matches. The CDR3: CAISDGQGDEKLFF. The DNA of the CDR3 is TGTGCCATCAGTGATGGACAGGGTGACGAAAAACTGTTTTTT.

Concerning this clone: Other DNA sequences in this sample translate to the same CDR3. The CDR3, as DNA: TGTGCCAGCAGCGCGCAGGGGGGTCCCACTGAAGCTTTCTTT. It is translated as CASSAQGGPTEAFF. This chain uses TRBV7-9 with TRBJ1-1; 7 nucleotides match TRBD1. The CDR3 is made up of 14 amino acids. CDR1 is SEHNR, CDR2 FQNEAQ, per germline (reference sequence). The V gene end was trimmed by 5 bases and the J gene end by 4 bases; junction bases not matched to a gene: 7.

The chain recombines TRBV4-1 with TRBJ2-1; maybe TRBD2 (7 bases). From germline, CDR1 is MGHRA and CDR2 YSYEKL. The CDR3 is made up of 19 amino acids. With 1 base removed from V and 3 bases from J, the gap between germline ends came to 22 bases. The CDR3 region is CASSQVGRTGGSYYNEQFF. The CDR3 DNA reads TGCGCCAGCAGCCAAGTTGGGAGAACGGGGGGCTCCTACTACAATGAGCAGTTCTTC.

The chain uses TRBV18 and TRBJ1-2; perhaps TRBD1 as D (6 bases). Per the germline V gene, CDR1 is KGHSH and CDR2 is LQKENI. V lost 3 bases to trimming and J lost 0 bases, with 8 bases between them. The CDR3 has 14 residues. CDR3 nucleotide sequence: TGTGCCAGCTCACCGGGGGCGCCTAACTATGGCTACACCTTC. This gives the protein CASSPGAPNYGYTF.

V is TRBV19 and J is TRBJ1-1; D might be TRBD1 (5 bases). Trimming removed 6 bases from V and 4 bases from J, with 15 bases in between. Germline V CDR1 and CDR2: LNHDA, SQIVND (reference sequence). CDR3 size: 14 residues. The DNA of the CDR3 is TGTGCCAGTAGCCCGGGGGGAGTCTCCACTGAAGCTTTCTTT. Translated, it gives CASSPGGVSTEAFF.

This sequence joins TRBV7-2 and TRBJ2-3, with TRBD2 matching 14 bases. With 1 base clipped from V and 6 bases from J, the junction kept 6 bases outside the gene matches. Germline V gene sequence: CDR1 SGHTA, CDR2 FQGNSA. The CDR3 is 17 amino acids. CDR3 sequence reads: CASSLDGLAGGLDTQYF. In nucleotides, the CDR3 is TGTGCCAGCAGCTTAGATGGACTAGCGGGGGGCCTGGATACGCAGTATTTT.

The CDR3 loop is CASSLGQGISGYTF. Here the CDR3 DNA reads TGCGCCAGCAGCTTGGGGCAGGGGATTAGTGGCTACACCTTC. The V gene is TRBV5-1, the J gene TRBJ1-2, with D possibly matching TRBD1 (6 bases). V was cut by 0 bases and J by 7 bases, with 13 bases left in between. The germline CDR1 and CDR2 sequences are SGHRS and YFSETQ. CDR3 length: 14 residues.

This chain connects TRBV19 to TRBJ2-1; a weak D match, TRBD2 (6 bases). Trimming removed 4 bases at V and 8 bases at J, with 18 bases between. This CDR3 comprises 15 residues. Germline assignment: CDR1 LNHDA and CDR2 SQIVND (reference sequence). This CDR3 reads CASSTRGTSSDEQFF. DNA of the CDR3: TGTGCCAGTAGTACCCGGGGAACTAGCAGCGATGAGCAGTTCTTC.

The rearrangement joins TRBV7-3 to TRBJ2-5; D gene unclear. The CDR3 covers 13 residues. The germline V gene encodes CDR1 SGHTA and CDR2 FQGTGA. Trimming stripped 2 bases from V and 2 bases from J, with 6 bases between. CDR3 protein: CASSLSPQETQYF. The CDR3 coding sequence is TGTGCCAGCAGCTTATCTCCTCAAGAGACCCAGTACTTC. Variable domain in full (rest from reference TRBV7-3 and TRBJ2-5): GAGVSQTPSNKVTEKGKYVELRCDPISGHTALYWYRQSLGQGPEFLIYFQGTGAADDSGLPNDRFFAVRPEGSVSTLKIQRTERGDSAVYLCASSLSPQETQYFGPGTRLLVL.

V usage is TRBV6-5 and J usage is TRBJ1-1; D is uncertain. This CDR3 has 14 amino acids. Germline CDR1 is MNHEY and CDR2 is SVGAGI. V lost 2 bases and J 2 bases, leaving 9 bases between the germline ends. The chain's CDR3 is CASSYGVLNTEAFF. CDR3 nucleotides: TGTGCCAGCAGTTACGGAGTGCTAAACACTGAAGCTTTCTTT.

The CDR3 spells CASSETDNQPQHF. The CDR3 coding sequence is TGTGCCAGCAGTGAGACAGACAATCAGCCCCAGCATTTT. This chain uses TRBV6-1 with TRBJ1-5; a possible D gene is TRBD1 (5 bases). The CDR3 is 13 amino acids. Per germline, CDR1 MNHNS and CDR2 SASEGT. The V gene lost 3 bases and the J gene lost 3 bases, with 6 bases spanning the gap.